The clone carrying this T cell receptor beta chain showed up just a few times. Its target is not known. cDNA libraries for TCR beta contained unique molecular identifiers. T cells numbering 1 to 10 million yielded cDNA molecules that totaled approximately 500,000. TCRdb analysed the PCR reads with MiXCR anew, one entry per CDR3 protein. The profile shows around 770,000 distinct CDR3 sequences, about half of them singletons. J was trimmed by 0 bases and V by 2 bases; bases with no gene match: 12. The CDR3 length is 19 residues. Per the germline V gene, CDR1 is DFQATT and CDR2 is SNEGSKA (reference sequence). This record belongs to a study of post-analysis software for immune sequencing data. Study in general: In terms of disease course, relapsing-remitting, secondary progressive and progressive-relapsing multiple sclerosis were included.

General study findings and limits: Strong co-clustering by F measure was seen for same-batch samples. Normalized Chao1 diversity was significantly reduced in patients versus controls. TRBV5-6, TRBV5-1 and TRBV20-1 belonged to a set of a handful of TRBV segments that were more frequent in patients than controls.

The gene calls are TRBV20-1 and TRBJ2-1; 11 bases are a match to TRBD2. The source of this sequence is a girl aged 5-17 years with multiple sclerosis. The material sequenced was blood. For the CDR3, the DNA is TGCAGTGCTAGAAGGGGACTAGCGGCCGGATCGAGCTCCTACAATGAGCAGTTCTTC. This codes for CSARRGLAAGSSSYNEQFF.